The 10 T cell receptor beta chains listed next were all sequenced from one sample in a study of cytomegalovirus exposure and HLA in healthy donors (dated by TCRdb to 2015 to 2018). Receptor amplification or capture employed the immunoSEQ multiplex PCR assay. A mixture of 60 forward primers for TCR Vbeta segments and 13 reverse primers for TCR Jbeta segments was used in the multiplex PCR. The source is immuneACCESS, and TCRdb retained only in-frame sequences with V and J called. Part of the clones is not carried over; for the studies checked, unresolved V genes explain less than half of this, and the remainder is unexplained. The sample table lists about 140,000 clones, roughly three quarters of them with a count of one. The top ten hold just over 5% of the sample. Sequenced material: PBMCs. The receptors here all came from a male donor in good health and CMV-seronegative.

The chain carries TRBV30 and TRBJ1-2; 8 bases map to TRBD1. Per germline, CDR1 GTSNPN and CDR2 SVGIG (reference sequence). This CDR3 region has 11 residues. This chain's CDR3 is CAVDRAVGYTF. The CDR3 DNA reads TGTGCTGTGGACAGGGCGGTTGGCTACACCTTC.

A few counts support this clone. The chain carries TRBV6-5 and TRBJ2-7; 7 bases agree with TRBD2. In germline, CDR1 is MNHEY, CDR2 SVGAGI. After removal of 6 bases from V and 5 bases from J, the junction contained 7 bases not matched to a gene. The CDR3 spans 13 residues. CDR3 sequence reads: CASSLGGMDEQYF. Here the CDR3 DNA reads TGTGCCAGCAGCCTGGGGGGGATGGACGAGCAGTACTTC.

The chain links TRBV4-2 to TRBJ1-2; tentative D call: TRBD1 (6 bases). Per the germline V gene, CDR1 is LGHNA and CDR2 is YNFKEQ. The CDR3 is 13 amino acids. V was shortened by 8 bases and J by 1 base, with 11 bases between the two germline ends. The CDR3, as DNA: TGTGCCAGCTCTCAGGGGAATAACTATGGCTACACCTTC. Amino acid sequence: CASSQGNNYGYTF.

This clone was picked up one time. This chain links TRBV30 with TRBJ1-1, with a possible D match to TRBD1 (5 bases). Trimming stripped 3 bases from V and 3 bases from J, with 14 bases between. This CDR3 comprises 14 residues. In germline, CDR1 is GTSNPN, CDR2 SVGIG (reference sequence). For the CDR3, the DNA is TGTGCCTGGAGCAGGGCAATTTGGGACACTGAAGCTTTCTTT. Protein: CAWSRAIWDTEAFF.

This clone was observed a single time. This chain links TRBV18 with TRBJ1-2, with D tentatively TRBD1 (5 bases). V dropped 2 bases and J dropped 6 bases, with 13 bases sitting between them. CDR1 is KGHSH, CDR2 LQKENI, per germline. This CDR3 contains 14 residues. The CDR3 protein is CASSPDRQMNGYTF. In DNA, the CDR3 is TGTGCCAGCTCACCAGATAGACAGATGAATGGCTACACCTTC.

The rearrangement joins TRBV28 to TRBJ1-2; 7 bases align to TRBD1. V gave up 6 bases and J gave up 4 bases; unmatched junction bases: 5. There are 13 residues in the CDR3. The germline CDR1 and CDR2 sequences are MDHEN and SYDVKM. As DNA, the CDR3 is TGTGCCAGCAGGAAGGGACAGAGCTATGGCTACACCTTC. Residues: CASRKGQSYGYTF.

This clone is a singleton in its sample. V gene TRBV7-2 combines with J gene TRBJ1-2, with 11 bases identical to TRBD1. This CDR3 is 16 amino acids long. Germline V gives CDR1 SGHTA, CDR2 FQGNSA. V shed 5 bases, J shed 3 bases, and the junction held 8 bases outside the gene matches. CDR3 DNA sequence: TGTGCCAGCAGCCGGACAGGGGGCGCATTGGACTATGGCTACACCTTC. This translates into CASSRTGGALDYGYTF. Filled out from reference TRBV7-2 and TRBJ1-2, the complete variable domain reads GAGVSQSPSNKVTEKGKDVELRCDPISGHTALYWYRQSLGQGLEFLIYFQGNSAPDKSGLPSDRFSAERTGGSVSTLTIQRTQQEDSAVYLCASSRTGGALDYGYTFGSGTRLTVV.

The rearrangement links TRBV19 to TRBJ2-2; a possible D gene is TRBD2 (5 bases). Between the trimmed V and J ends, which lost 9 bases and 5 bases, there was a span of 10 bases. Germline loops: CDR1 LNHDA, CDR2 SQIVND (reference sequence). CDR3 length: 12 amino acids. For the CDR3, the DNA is TGTGCCAGGAGCCGAGGGACCGGGGAGCTGTTTTTT. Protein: CARSRGTGELFF.

In DNA, the CDR3 is TGCGCCAGCAGCCAAGAAGCCGTCCAAGAGGAAAAACTGTTTTTT. Translated: CASSQEAVQEEKLFF. This sequence joins TRBV4-3 and TRBJ1-4; D is unclear. The ends were cut back, 0 bases at V and 8 bases at J, with 13 bases in the middle. The length of the CDR3 is 15 residues. Germline CDR1 LGHNA, CDR2 YSLEER.

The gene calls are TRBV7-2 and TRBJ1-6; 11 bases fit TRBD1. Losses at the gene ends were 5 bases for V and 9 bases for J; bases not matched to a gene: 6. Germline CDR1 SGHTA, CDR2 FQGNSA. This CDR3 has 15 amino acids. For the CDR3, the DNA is TGTGCCAGCAGCCAGCTGGGGACAGGGGGTTCACCCCTCCACTTT. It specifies CASSQLGTGGSPLHF. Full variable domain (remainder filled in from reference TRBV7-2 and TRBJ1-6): GAGVSQSPSNKVTEKGKDVELRCDPISGHTALYWYRQSLGQGLEFLIYFQGNSAPDKSGLPSDRFSAERTGGSVSTLTIQRTQQEDSAVYLCASSQLGTGGSPLHFGNGTRLTVT.